The TCR beta chain under discussion was sequenced for a study of T-cell memory formation after mild COVID-19. Details on this clonotype: Antigen specificity is unknown.

TCRdb reprocessed the 5' RACE reads via MiXCR and lists one record per CDR3 protein. The data show over 500,000 distinct CDR3 sequences, with 15% to 20% seen just once and roughly 7.8% held by the top ten. Broader study findings: Day 15 to 85 contracting clones showed balanced CD4/CD8; later expanders leaned CD4+. Detection of some responders pre-infection suggested pre-existing cross-reactive memory T cells participated. Confirmation was lacking for SARS-CoV-2 specificity of second-wave clones that peaked on day 37.

The CDR3 is made up of 16 amino acids. Germline CDR1 is KGHDR and CDR2 is SFDVKD. V was pared by 3 bases and J by 0 bases, with 11 bases between. Sample: PBMCs or a T cell subset sorted from them (not recorded which). The V call is TRBV24-1, the J call TRBJ2-1; a possible D gene is TRBD2 (5 bases). The TCR originated in an adult woman who had mild COVID-19 (a few samples of this study predate the infection). Cell type and time point are not known. In nucleotides, the CDR3 is TGTGCCACCAGTGATCGGACTCTTAGCTCCTACAATGAGCAGTTCTTC. Translated, it gives CATSDRTLSSYNEQFF.